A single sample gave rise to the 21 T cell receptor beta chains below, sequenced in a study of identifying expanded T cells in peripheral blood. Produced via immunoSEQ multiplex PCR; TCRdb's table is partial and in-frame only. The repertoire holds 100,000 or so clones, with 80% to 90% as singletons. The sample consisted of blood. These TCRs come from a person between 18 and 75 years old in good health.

The CDR3 spells CASSATEADTQYF. DNA for the CDR3: TGCGCCAGCAGCGCTACAGAGGCAGATACGCAGTATTTT. The rearrangement uses TRBV4-1 and TRBJ2-3; the D is unclear. This CDR3 contains 13 residues. V shed 5 bases and J shed 4 bases, with 10 bases lying between them. Germline V gene data show CDR1 as MGHRA and CDR2 as YSYEKL.

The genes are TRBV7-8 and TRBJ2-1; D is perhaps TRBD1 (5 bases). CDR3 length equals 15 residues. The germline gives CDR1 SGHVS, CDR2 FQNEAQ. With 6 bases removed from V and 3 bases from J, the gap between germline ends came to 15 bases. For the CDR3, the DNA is TGTGCCAGCAGTTGGTTAGGGGCTGGCTACAATGAGCAGTTCTTC. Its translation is CASSWLGAGYNEQFF.

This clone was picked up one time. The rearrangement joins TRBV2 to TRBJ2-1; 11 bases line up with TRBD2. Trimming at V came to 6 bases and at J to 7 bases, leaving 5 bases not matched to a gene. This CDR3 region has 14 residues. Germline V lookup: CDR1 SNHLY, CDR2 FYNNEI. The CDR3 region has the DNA TGTGCCAGCAGCACTAGCGGGGGCCGGAATGAGCAGTTCTTC. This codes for CASSTSGGRNEQFF.

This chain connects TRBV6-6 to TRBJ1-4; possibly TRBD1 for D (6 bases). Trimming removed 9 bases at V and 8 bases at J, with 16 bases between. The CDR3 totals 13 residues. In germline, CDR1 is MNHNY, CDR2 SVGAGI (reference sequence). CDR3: CASYTRGGEKLFF. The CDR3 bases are TGTGCCAGTTACACGAGGGGGGGGGAAAAACTGTTTTTT.

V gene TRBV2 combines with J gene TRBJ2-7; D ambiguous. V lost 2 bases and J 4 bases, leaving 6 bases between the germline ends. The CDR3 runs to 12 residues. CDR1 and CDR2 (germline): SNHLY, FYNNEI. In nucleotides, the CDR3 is TGTGCCAGCAGTGAAAACAGTTACGAGCAGTACTTC. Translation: CASSENSYEQYF.

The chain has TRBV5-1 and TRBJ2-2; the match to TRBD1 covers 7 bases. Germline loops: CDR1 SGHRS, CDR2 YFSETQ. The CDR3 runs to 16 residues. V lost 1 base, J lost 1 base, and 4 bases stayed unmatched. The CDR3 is CASSLTGTVNTGELFF. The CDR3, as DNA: TGCGCCAGCAGCTTGACCGGGACAGTGAACACCGGGGAGCTGTTTTTT. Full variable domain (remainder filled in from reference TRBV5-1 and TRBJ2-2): KAGVTQTPRYLIKTRGQQVTLSCSPISGHRSVSWYQQTPGQGLQFLFEYFSETQRNKGNFPGRFSGRQFSNSRSEMNVSTLELGDSALYLCASSLTGTVNTGELFFGEGSRLTVL.

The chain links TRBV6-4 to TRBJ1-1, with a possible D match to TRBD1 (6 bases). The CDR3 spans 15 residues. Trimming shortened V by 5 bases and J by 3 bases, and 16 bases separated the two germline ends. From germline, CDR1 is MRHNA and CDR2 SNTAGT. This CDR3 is CASSPKTGTDTEAFF. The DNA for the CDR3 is TGTGCCAGCAGTCCTAAGACAGGTACCGACACTGAAGCTTTCTTT.

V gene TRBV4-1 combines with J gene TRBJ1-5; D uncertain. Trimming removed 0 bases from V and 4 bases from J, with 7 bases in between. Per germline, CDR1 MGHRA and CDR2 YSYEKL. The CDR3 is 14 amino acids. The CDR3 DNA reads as TGCGCCAGCAGCCAAGAGGAAGGGAATCAGCCCCAGCATTTT. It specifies CASSQEEGNQPQHF.

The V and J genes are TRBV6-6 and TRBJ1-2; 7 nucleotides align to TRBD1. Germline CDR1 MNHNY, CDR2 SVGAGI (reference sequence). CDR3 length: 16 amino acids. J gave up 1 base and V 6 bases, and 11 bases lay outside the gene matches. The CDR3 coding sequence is TGTGCCAGCAGCATGGGACAGACTACGCTTAACTATGGCTACACCTTC. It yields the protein CASSMGQTTLNYGYTF.

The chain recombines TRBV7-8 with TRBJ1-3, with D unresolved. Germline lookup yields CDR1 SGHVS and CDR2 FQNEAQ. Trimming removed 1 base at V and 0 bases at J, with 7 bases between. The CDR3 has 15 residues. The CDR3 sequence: CASSLEENSGNTIYF. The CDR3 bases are TGTGCCAGCAGCTTAGAGGAGAACTCTGGAAACACCATATATTTT.

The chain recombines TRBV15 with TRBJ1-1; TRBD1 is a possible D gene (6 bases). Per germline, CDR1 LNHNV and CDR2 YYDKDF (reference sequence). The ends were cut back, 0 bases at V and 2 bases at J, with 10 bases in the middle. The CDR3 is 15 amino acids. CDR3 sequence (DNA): TGTGCCACCAGCAGAGAAGGGGGTCACAACACTGAAGCTTTCTTT. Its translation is CATSREGGHNTEAFF.

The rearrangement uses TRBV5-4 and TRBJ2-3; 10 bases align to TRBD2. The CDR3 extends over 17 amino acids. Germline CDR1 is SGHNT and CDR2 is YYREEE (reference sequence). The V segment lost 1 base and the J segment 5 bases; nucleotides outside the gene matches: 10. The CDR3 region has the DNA TGTGCCAGCAGCTTGAGTCTTCAGCGGGGGGGAAGAGATACGCAGTATTTT. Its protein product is CASSLSLQRGGRDTQYF.

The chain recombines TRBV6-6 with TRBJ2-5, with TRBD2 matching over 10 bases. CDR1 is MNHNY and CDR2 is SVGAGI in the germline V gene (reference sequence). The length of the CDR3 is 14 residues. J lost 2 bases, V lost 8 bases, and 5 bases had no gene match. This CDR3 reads CASDPGLAQETQYF. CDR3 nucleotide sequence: TGTGCCAGCGATCCGGGACTAGCGCAAGAGACCCAGTACTTC.

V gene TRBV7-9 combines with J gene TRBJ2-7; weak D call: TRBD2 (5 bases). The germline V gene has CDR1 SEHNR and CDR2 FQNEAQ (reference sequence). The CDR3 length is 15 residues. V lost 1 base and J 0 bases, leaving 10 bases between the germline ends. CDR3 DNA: TGTGCCAGCAGCTTAGTGGACTCGAGCTCCTACGAGCAGTACTTC. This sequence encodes CASSLVDSSSYEQYF.

Written as DNA, the CDR3 is TGTGCCTGGAGTGCTTCACGGATAGATCAGCCCCAGCATTTT. Encoded protein: CAWSASRIDQPQHF. This chain connects TRBV30 to TRBJ1-5, with no clear D. The germline V and J ends were trimmed by 1 base and 5 bases, with 12 bases remaining between them. Germline assignment: CDR1 GTSNPN and CDR2 SVGIG (reference sequence). The CDR3 runs 14 residues.

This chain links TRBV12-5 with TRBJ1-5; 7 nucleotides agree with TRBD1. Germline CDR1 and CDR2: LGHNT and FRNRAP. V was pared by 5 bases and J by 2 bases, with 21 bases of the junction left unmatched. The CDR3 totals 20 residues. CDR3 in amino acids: CASGPTALTGLAMRNQPQHF. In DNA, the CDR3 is TGTGCTAGTGGTCCGACCGCACTGACAGGGTTGGCTATGCGCAATCAGCCCCAGCATTTT.

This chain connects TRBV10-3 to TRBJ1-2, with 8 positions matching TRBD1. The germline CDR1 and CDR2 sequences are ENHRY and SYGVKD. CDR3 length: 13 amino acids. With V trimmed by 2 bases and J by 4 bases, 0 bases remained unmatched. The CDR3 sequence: CAISEDRGYGYTF. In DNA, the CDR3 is TGTGCCATCAGTGAGGACAGGGGCTATGGCTACACCTTC.

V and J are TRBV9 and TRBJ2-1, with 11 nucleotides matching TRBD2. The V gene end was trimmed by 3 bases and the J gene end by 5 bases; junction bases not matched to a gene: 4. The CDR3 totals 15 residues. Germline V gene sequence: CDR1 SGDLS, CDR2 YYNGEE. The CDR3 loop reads CASSEGTSGDNEQFF. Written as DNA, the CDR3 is TGTGCCAGCAGCGAGGGGACTAGCGGCGACAATGAGCAGTTCTTC.

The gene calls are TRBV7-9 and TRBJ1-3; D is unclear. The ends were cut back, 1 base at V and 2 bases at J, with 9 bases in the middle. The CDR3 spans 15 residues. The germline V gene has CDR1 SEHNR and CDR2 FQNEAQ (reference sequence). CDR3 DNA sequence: TGTGCCAGCAGCTTAGTATCCGGACCTGGAAACACCATATATTTT. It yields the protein CASSLVSGPGNTIYF.

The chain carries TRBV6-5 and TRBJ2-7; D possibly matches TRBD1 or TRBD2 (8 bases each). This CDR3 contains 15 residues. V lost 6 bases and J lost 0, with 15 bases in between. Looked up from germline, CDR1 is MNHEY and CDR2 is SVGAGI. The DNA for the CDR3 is TGTGCCAGCAGACCGGGAGGGACAGGCTCCTACGAGCAGTACTTC. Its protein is CASRPGGTGSYEQYF.

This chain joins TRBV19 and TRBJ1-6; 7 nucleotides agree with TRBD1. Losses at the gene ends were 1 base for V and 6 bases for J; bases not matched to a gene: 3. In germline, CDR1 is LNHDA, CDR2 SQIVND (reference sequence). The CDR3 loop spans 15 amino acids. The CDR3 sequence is CASSIAGQPNSPLHF. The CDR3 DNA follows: TGTGCCAGTAGTATAGCGGGACAGCCTAATTCACCCCTCCACTTT.